Following are 9 T cell receptor beta chains from one sample sequenced in a study of T cells in Graves' hyperthyroidism and ophthalmopathy (dated by TCRdb to about 2019). Preparation of the library involved multiplex PCR. Sequencing relied on an Illumina HiSeq 2000. Amplification of TCR beta CDR3 regions was carried out from RNA transcripts. A first-round RT-PCR of the TCR CDR3 used the HTBI primer set with the Qiagen OneStep RT-PCR kit. TCRdb trimmed the raw reads at Q25, called clones with MiXCR and kept productive beta chains. Entries that share a CDR3 protein sequence are merged under the most common genes and DNA. In all, the sample holds about 480,000 distinct CDR3 sequences, and roughly a quarter of those were seen once. Together, the top ten hold approximately 11% of the sample. Material for sequencing was blood. These receptors all stem from a woman aged 30 to 39 with Graves' ophthalmopathy.

In this sample, this clonotype turned up many times. The V and J genes are TRBV15 and TRBJ1-1; D is ambiguous. Germline V CDR1 and CDR2: LNHNV, YYDKDF (reference sequence). CDR3 length: 13 amino acids. V lost 8 bases to trimming and J lost 8 bases, with 18 bases between them. In DNA form, the CDR3 reads TGTGCCACCGCCCGGGAACCATTAGGGGAAGCTTTCTTT. It encodes CATAREPLGEAFF. Supplemented by reference TRBV15 and TRBJ1-1, the full variable domain reads DAMVIQNPRYQVTQFGKPVTLSCSQTLNHNVMYWYQQKSSQAPKLLFHYYDKDFNNEADTPDNFQSRRPNTSFCFLDIRSPGLGDTAMYLCATAREPLGEAFFGQGTRLTVV.

In this sample, this clonotype turned up many times. The gene calls are TRBV28 and TRBJ1-1; D perhaps matches TRBD1 (6 bases). The germline gives CDR1 MDHEN, CDR2 SYDVKM. The CDR3 covers 15 residues. The ends were cut back, 2 bases at V and 4 bases at J, with 14 bases in the middle. The CDR3 DNA reads as TGTGCCAGCAGTTTAACGGGCAGGGGTATCACTGAAGCTTTCTTT. Protein product: CASSLTGRGITEAFF. Variable domain in full (rest from reference TRBV28 and TRBJ1-1): DVKVTQSSRYLVKRTGEKVFLECVQDMDHENMFWYRQDPGLGLRLIYFSYDVKMKEKGDIPEGYSVSREKKERFSLILESASTNQTSMYLCASSLTGRGITEAFFGQGTRLTVV.

The chain has TRBV6-9 and TRBJ2-7; 9 bases map to TRBD1. The length of the CDR3 is 12 residues. The ends lost 8 bases at V and 13 bases at J; junction bases unmatched: 12. Germline values: CDR1 MNHGY, CDR2 SVAAGI. The CDR3 region is CASELGGTGCYF. CDR3 in DNA: TGTGCCAGCGAGCTCGGCGGGACAGGGTGTTACTTC.

This clonotype was observed at least ten times. The gene calls are TRBV5-1 and TRBJ2-2, with TRBD1 matching 12 bases. The CDR3 is made up of 15 amino acids. CDR1 is SGHRS and CDR2 is YFSETQ in the germline V gene. J lost 6 bases, V lost 4 bases, and 4 bases had no gene match. CDR3 sequence: CASSRGTGGAGELFF. DNA of the CDR3: TGCGCCAGCAGCCGTGGGACAGGGGGCGCCGGGGAGCTGTTTTTT.

This clonotype appeared many times. The chain joins TRBV9 to TRBJ2-7; tentative D call: TRBD1 (6 bases). The V gene lost 4 bases and the J gene lost 6 bases, with 11 bases spanning the gap. Germline loops: CDR1 SGDLS, CDR2 YYNGEE. CDR3 size: 12 residues. In nucleotides, the CDR3 is TGTGCCAGCAGCCCAGGGGCAGGCGAGCAGTACTTC. Translated: CASSPGAGEQYF.

The gene calls are TRBV27 and TRBJ2-7; D unclear. Germline values: CDR1 MNHEY, CDR2 SMNVEV (reference sequence). Trimming pared 3 bases from V and 4 bases from J, leaving 13 bases between. CDR3 length equals 14 residues. The DNA for the CDR3 is TGTGCCAGCAGTTTTTTGGACGGAATATACGAGCAGTACTTC. Protein sequence: CASSFLDGIYEQYF.

At least ten counts were recorded for this clonotype. This sequence joins TRBV20-1 and TRBJ2-5; 7 bases are shared with TRBD2. The CDR3 is 13 amino acids. Germline-derived CDR1 and CDR2 are DFQATT and SNEGSKA (reference sequence). Trimming cost V 2 bases and J 2 bases; bases outside gene matches: 2. CDR3 amino acids: CSARLAVQETQYF. CDR3 bases: TGCAGTGCTAGACTAGCGGTGCAAGAGACCCAGTACTTC.

This clonotype has a handful of counts. This chain connects TRBV20-1 to TRBJ1-5; 7 bases fit TRBD1. With 3 bases clipped from V and 4 bases from J, the junction kept 9 bases outside the gene matches. CDR1 DFQATT and CDR2 SNEGSKA come from the germline V gene (reference sequence). The CDR3 covers 15 residues. The CDR3 DNA follows: TGCAGTGCTAGGCCATTCGGGACAGATAATCAGCCCCAGCATTTT. Residues: CSARPFGTDNQPQHF.

This clonotype was observed a few times. This chain links TRBV6-2 or TRBV6-3 with TRBJ2-3; 9 nucleotides agree with TRBD1. Germline values: CDR1 MNHEY, CDR2 SVGEGT. CDR3 size: 20 residues. J gave up 0 bases and V 0 bases, and 13 bases lay outside the gene matches. CDR3 amino acids: CASSYSTGGGGVSSTDTQYF. CDR3 DNA: TGTGCCAGCAGTTACTCAACAGGGGGCGGGGGTGTTTCTAGCACAGATACGCAGTATTTT.